This T cell receptor (beta chain) was identified during a study of blood T cell repertoires in COVID-19. Study in general: The United States, Italy and Spain were the sources of the acute and convalescent COVID-19 samples. PBMCs, B-cell-depleted T cells, or T cells provided the cDNA or gDNA that made up the material.

Followed over time, Seattle patients had been enrolled while infection was active. Method: immunoSEQ multiplex PCR; TCRdb's copy keeps in-frame clones and lacks some. The table lists approximately 290,000 clones, around 92% of them singletons. The CDR3 is 15 residues long. The ends lost 5 bases at V and 5 bases at J; junction bases unmatched: 8. Germline V gives CDR1 LNHDA, CDR2 SQIVND (reference sequence). The rearrangement links TRBV19 to TRBJ2-2; 7 nucleotides line up with TRBD1. This sequence was found in a woman in her 30s with COVID-19, enrolled during active disease. Sequenced input: peripheral blood. Here the CDR3 DNA reads TGTGCCAGTAGTTCAACCGGGACAGTTACCGGGGAGCTGTTTTTT. Protein sequence: CASSSTGTVTGELFF.